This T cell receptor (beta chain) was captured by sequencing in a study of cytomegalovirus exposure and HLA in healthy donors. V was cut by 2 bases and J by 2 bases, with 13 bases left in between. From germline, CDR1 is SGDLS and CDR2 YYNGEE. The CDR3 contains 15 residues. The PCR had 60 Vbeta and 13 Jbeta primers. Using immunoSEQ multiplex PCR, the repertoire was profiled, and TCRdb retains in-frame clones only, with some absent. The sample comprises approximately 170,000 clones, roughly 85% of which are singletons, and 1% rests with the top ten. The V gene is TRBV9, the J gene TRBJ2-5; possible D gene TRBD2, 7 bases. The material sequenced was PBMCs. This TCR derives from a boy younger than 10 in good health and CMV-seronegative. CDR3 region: CASSVIGGQQETQYF. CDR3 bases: TGTGCCAGCAGCGTGATCGGGGGGCAGCAAGAGACCCAGTACTTC. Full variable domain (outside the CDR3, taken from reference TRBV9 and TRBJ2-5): DSGVTQTPKHLITATGQRVTLRCSPRSGDLSVYWYQQSLDQGLQFLIQYYNGEERAKGNILERFSAQQFPDLHSELNLSSLELGDSALYFCASSVIGGQQETQYFGPGTRLLVL.